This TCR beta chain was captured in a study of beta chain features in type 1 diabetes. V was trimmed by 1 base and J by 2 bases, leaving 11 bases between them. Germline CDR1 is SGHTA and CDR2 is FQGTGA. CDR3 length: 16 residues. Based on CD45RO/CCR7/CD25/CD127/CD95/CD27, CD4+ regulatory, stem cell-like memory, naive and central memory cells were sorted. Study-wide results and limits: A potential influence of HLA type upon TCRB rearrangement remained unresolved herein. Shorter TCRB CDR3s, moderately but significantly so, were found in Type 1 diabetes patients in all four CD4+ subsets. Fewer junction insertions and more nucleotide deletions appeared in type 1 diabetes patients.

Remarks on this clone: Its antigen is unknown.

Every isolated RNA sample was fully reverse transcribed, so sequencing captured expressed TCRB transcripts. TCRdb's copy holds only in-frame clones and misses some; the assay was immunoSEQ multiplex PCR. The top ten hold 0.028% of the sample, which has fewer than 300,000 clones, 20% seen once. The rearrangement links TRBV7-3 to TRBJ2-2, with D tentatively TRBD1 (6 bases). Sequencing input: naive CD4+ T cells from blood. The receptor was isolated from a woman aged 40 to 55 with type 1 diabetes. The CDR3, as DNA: TGTGCCAGCAGCTTAAGGGGACATACAAACACCGGGGAGCTGTTTTTT. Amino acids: CASSLRGHTNTGELFF.